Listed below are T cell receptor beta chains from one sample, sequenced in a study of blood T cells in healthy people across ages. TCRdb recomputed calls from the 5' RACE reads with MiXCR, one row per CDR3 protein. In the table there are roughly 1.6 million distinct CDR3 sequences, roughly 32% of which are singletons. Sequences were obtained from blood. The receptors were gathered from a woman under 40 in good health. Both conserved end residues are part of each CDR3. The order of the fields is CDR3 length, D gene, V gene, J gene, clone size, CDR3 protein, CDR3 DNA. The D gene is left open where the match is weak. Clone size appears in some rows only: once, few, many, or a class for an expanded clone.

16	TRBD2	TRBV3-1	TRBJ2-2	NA	CASSQELAGETGELFF	TGTGCCAGCAGCCAGGAACTAGCGGGAGAGACCGGGGAGCTGTTTTTT
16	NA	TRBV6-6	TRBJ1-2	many	CASSYSLGLPDYGYTF	TGTGCCAGCAGTTACTCGCTAGGGCTCCCGGACTATGGCTACACCTTC
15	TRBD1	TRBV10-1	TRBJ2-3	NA	CASSDFGQVGDTQYF	TGCGCCAGCAGTGATTTTGGACAGGTTGGAGATACGCAGTATTTT
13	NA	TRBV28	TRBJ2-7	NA	CASSPTVLYEQYF	TGTGCCAGCAGCCCTACAGTTCTCTACGAGCAGTACTTC
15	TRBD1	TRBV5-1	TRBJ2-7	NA	CASSPMSWTGGEQYF	TGCGCCAGCAGCCCGATGTCCTGGACAGGGGGCGAGCAGTACTTC
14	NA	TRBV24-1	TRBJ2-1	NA	CATSDTGSYNEQFF	TGTGCCACCAGTGATACAGGATCCTACAATGAGCAGTTCTTC
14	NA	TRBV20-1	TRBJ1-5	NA	CSARDLRAGQPQHF	TGCAGTGCTAGAGATCTCAGGGCTGGCCAGCCCCAGCATTTT
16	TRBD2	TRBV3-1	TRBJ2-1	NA	CASSQERLAGDNEQFF	TGTGCCAGCAGCCAAGAGAGGCTAGCGGGCGACAATGAGCAGTTCTTC
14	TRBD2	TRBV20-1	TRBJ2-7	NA	CSARPSGYSYEQYF	TGCAGTGCTAGGCCTAGCGGGTACTCCTACGAGCAGTACTTC
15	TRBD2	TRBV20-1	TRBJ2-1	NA	CSAREKLAGYNEQFF	TGCAGTGCTAGAGAGAAACTAGCGGGCTACAATGAGCAGTTCTTC
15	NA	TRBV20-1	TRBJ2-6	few	CSATPGFSGANVLTF	TGCAGTGCTACTCCAGGGTTTTCTGGGGCCAACGTCCTGACTTTC
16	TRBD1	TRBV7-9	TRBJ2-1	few	CASSSHRGDSYNEQFF	TGTGCCAGCAGCTCCCACAGGGGGGACTCCTACAATGAGCAGTTCTTC
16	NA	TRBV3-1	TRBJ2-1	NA	CASSQAEQSTGAEQFF	TGTGCCAGCAGCCAAGCGGAACAGTCGACTGGCGCGGAGCAGTTCTTC
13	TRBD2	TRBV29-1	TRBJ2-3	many	CSVDIAGRDTQYF	TGCAGCGTTGACATAGCGGGGAGGGATACGCAGTATTTT
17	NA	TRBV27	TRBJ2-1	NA	CASSLWVPVQSGNEQFF	TGTGCCAGCAGTTTATGGGTGCCCGTCCAGTCAGGCAATGAGCAGTTCTTC
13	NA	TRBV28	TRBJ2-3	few	CASMDSATDTQYF	TGTGCCAGCATGGATAGTGCCACAGATACGCAGTATTTT
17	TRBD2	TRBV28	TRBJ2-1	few	CASSSSIRLAGFGEQFF	TGTGCCAGCAGTTCCTCTATTAGGTTAGCGGGATTTGGGGAGCAGTTCTTC
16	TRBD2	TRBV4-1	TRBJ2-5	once	CASNHLVGTTQETQYF	TGCGCCAGCAACCATCTAGTCGGGACTACCCAAGAGACCCAGTACTTC
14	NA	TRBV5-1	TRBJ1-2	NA	CASSINRLRGGYTF	TGCGCCAGCAGCATCAACAGGTTAAGGGGTGGCTACACCTTC
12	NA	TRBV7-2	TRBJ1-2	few	CASSSQGDGYTF	TGTGCCAGCAGCTCGCAGGGAGATGGCTACACCTTC
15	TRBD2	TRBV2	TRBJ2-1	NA	CASSAALAVDNEQFF	TGTGCCAGCAGTGCCGCTCTAGCGGTTGACAATGAGCAGTTCTTC
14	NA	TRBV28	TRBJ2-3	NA	CASSRAGTLDTQYF	TGTGCCAGCAGCCGGGCAGGGACGTTGGATACGCAGTATTTT
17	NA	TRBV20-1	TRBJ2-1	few	CSAVHILTPSSYNEQFF	TGCAGTGCCGTTCACATATTAACACCGAGCTCCTACAATGAGCAGTTCTTC
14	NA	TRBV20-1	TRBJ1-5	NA	CSAKDLGGYQPQHF	TGCAGTGCTAAAGATCTCGGGGGCTATCAGCCCCAGCATTTT
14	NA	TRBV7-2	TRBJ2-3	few	CAMGIGGVTDTQYF	TGTGCCATGGGGATAGGGGGGGTCACAGATACGCAGTATTTT
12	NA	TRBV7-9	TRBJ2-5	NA	CASNLDLETQYF	TGTGCCAGCAACTTAGATTTGGAGACCCAGTACTTC
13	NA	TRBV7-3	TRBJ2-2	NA	CASSSTGGGELFF	TGTGCCAGCAGCTCGACAGGCGGCGGGGAGCTGTTTTTT
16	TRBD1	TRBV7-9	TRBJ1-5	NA	CASSFGGTGVNQPQHF	TGTGCCAGCAGCTTTGGGGGGACAGGCGTTAATCAGCCCCAGCATTTT
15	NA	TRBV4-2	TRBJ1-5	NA	CASSHGRLAHQPQHF	TGTGCCAGCAGCCACGGCAGGCTAGCCCATCAGCCCCAGCATTTT
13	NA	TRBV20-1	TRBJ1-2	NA	CSAPQGLVYGYTF	TGCAGTGCGCCTCAGGGGTTAGTCTATGGCTACACCTTC
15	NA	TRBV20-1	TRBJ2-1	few	CSANGWMTISNEQFF	TGCAGTGCTAATGGGTGGATGACTATAAGTAATGAGCAGTTCTTC
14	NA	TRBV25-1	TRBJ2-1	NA	CASNPDGSYDEQFF	TGTGCCAGCAATCCGGATGGGTCCTACGATGAGCAGTTCTTC
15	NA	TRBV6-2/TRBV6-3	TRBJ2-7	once	CASRSRDRGGYEQYF	TGTGCCAGCAGATCCCGAGACAGGGGAGGGTACGAGCAGTACTTC
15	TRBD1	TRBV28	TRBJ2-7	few	CASSPSTGGRYEQYF	TGTGCCAGCAGTCCGTCGACAGGGGGACGATACGAGCAGTACTTC
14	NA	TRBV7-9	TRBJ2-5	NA	CASSFEDDQETQYF	TGTGCCAGCAGCTTTGAGGATGATCAAGAGACCCAGTACTTC
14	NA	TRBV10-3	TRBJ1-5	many	CAISGDGSNQPQHF	TGTGCCATCAGCGGCGACGGTAGCAATCAGCCCCAGCATTTT
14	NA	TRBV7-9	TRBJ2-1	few	CASSLRDNINEQFF	TGTGCCAGCAGCTTAAGGGATAATATAAATGAGCAGTTCTTC
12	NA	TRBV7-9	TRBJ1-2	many	CASSPGTGGYTF	TGTGCCAGCAGCCCCGGGACGGGCGGCTACACCTTC
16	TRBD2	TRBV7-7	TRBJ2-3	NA	CASSLAVAGGADTQYF	TGTGCCAGCAGCTTAGCGGTAGCGGGAGGCGCAGATACGCAGTATTTT
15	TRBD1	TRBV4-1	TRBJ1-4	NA	CASSQGTGLLVKLFF	TGCGCCAGCAGCCAAGGGACAGGGCTTTTGGTAAAACTGTTTTTT
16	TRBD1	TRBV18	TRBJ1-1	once	CASSRNRDRLNTEAFF	TGTGCCAGCTCCCGGAACCGGGACAGATTGAACACTGAAGCTTTCTTT
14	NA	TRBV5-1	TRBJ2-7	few	CARNTLTGHREQYF	TGCGCCAGAAACACACTAACAGGGCACCGCGAGCAGTACTTC
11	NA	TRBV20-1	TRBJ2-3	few	CSALWTDTQYF	TGCAGTGCCCTGTGGACAGATACGCAGTATTTT
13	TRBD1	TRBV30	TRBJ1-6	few	CAWSGTGNSPLHF	TGTGCCTGGAGTGGGACAGGGAATTCACCCCTCCACTTT
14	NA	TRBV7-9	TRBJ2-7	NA	CASSLDWTVYEQYF	TGTGCCAGCAGCTTAGATTGGACTGTTTACGAGCAGTACTTC
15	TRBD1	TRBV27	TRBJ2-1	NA	CASTLAQGAYNEQFF	TGTGCCAGCACCCTGGCACAGGGGGCCTACAATGAGCAGTTCTTC
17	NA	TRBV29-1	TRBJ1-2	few	CSAWGGQGADLNYGYTF	TGCAGCGCTTGGGGGGGGCAGGGCGCAGATTTAAACTATGGCTACACCTTC
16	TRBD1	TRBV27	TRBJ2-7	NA	CASSPTTGGSSYEQYF	TGTGCCAGCAGTCCAACTACAGGGGGAAGCTCCTACGAGCAGTACTTC
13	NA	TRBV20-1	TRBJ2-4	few	CSALPGERDIQYF	TGCAGTGCTCTTCCTGGGGAGCGGGACATTCAGTACTTC
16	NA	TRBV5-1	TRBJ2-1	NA	CASSLGGHSSYNKQFF	TGCGCCAGCAGCTTGGGGGGCCACAGCTCCTACAATAAGCAGTTCTTC